This TCR beta chain derives from a study of cytomegalovirus exposure and HLA in healthy donors. About the research overall: Among 350 to 500 genotyped donors, around 81% fell in the Caucasian-associated ancestry cluster.

The study ran its PCR with 60 Vbeta and 13 Jbeta primers. The assay was immunoSEQ multiplex PCR, and TCRdb's table has in-frame clones only and misses some. The sample consists of approximately 210,000 clones, roughly four fifths of them appearing once. Study observations and caveats: The authors later found HLA-associated TCR beta chains more clonally expanded than equally common others.

On this clone: Its antigen is not known.

The sequenced sample consisted of PBMCs. The receptor's source is a woman between 45 and 60 years old in good health and CMV-seropositive.

CDR3 region: CASSLFVTGGTDTQYF. The DNA of the CDR3 is TGTGCCAGCAGTTTATTTGTGACAGGGGGAACAGATACGCAGTATTTT. The chain links TRBV28 to TRBJ2-3; 9 nucleotides match TRBD1. This CDR3 comprises 16 residues. Germline CDR1 MDHEN, CDR2 SYDVKM. J lost 3 bases, V lost 1 base, and 5 bases had no gene match. Full variable domain (outside the CDR3, taken from reference TRBV28 and TRBJ2-3): DVKVTQSSRYLVKRTGEKVFLECVQDMDHENMFWYRQDPGLGLRLIYFSYDVKMKEKGDIPEGYSVSREKKERFSLILESASTNQTSMYLCASSLFVTGGTDTQYFGPGTRLTVL.